Sequencing of this T cell receptor beta chain was carried out in a study of OX40 agonist ivuxolimab in advanced cancers. Study as a whole: Patients were dosed with the agonistic anti-OX40 (CD134) antibody ivuxolimab. Six ivuxolimab dose levels, 0.01 to 10 mg/kg, were given intravenously every 2 weeks. Of mixed ages from about 20 to 80 and averaging about 56 years, the group was around 78% male. Study-wide findings and caveats: Relative to CD4+, CD8+ T cells held more expanded clones on average.

The table came from immunoSEQ multiplex PCR; TCRdb's copy has only in-frame clones and leaves some out. The sample includes about 52,000 clones, around 85% of them seen just once. Details on this clone: Its target is not known.

The sequenced sample was CD4+ or CD8+ T cells sorted from blood, obtained in a trial of the OX40 agonist ivuxolimab. This clonotype was sampled from an adult with an advanced solid tumor such as melanoma, head and neck, liver or kidney cancer.

The CDR3, as DNA: TGTGCCAGCAGCTTAGAACCTGGGACTAGCGGGGGGGCTCACGCCCAGTACTTC. It encodes CASSLEPGTSGGAHAQYF. This chain uses TRBV11-2 with TRBJ2-5; 16 bases agree with TRBD2. Trimming cost V 0 bases and J 9 bases; bases outside gene matches: 10. Germline CDR1 SGHAT, CDR2 FQNNGV. This CDR3 has 18 residues.